The clone carrying this T cell receptor (beta chain) has at least ten counts. The antigen is unknown. The sample originates from a study of T cell repertoires in cytomegalovirus infection. Study-wide background: The public TCR beta signatures pointed to both CMV infection and matching HLA type. Findings and caveats of the study: HLA-C-restricted, CMV-specific TCR beta clonotypes were dominant ex vivo. Totalled public TCR beta family frequency picked out people who carried CMV plus the relevant HLA.

TCRdb reprocessed the reads with MiXCR, giving one entry per CDR3 protein. Of around 130,000 distinct CDR3 sequences listed, 8% to 9% are singletons. This CDR3 is 16 amino acids long. Germline CDR1 reads LNHDA; CDR2 reads SQIVND (reference sequence). The V gene end was trimmed by 6 bases and the J gene end by 6 bases; junction bases not matched to a gene: 11. The V and J genes are TRBV19 and TRBJ1-5, with TRBD1 identical over 10 bases. Sequencing was carried out using PBMCs. The sequence was obtained from a human donor in good health (CMV status not recorded). Some clones in this sample may be carry-over from other donors' samples. Here the CDR3 reads CASSFPVGQGSQPQHF. CDR3 nucleotides: TGTGCCAGTAGCTTCCCGGTGGGACAGGGGTCTCAGCCCCAGCATTTT.